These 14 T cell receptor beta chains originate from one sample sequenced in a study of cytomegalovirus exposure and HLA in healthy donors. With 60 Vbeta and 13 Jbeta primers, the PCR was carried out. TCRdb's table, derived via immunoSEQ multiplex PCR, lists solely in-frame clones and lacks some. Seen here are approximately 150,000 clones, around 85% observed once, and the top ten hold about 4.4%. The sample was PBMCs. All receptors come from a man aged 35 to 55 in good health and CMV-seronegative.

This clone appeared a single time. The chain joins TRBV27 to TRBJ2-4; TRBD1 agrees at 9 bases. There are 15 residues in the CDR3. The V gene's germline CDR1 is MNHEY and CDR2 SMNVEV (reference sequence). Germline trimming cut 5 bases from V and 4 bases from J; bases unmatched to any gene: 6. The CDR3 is CASSVGTGNKNIQYF. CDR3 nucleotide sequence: TGTGCCAGCAGTGTTGGGACAGGGAATAAAAACATTCAGTACTTC.

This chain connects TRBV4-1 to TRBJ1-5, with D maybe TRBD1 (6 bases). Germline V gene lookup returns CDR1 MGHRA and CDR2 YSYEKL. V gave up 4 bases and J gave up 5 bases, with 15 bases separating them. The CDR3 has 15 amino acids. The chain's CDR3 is CASSPTTGIDQPQHF. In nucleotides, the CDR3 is TGCGCCAGCAGCCCGACGACAGGCATCGATCAGCCCCAGCATTTT.

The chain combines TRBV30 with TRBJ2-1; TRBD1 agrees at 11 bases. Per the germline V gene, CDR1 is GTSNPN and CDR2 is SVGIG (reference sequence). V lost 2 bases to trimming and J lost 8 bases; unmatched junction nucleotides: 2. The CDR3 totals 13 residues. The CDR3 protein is CAWSRTGGDEQFF. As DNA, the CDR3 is TGTGCCTGGAGTCGGACAGGGGGCGATGAGCAGTTCTTC.

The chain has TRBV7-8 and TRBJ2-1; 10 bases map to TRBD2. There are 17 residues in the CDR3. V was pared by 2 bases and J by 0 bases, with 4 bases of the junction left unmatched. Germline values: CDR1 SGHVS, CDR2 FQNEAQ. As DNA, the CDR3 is TGTGCCAGCAGCTTACTCGAGCGGGGGGGCTCCTACAATGAGCAGTTCTTC. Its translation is CASSLLERGGSYNEQFF.

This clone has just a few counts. As DNA, the CDR3 is TGTGCCAGCAGGCCGGTAGCGGGGAGAACCTACGAGCAGTACTTC. This gives the protein CASRPVAGRTYEQYF. The rearrangement uses TRBV6-6 and TRBJ2-7, with 8 bases lining up with TRBD2. The J segment lost 2 bases and the V segment lost 6 bases, leaving 9 bases of the junction unmatched. The CDR3 has 15 residues. Germline V gene data show CDR1 as MNHNY and CDR2 as SVGAGI (reference sequence).

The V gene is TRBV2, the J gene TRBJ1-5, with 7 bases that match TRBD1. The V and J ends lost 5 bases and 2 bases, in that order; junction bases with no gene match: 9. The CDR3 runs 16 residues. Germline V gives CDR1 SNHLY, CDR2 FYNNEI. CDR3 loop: CASSPLTGLGNQPQHF. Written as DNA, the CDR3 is TGTGCCAGCAGTCCTCTGACAGGGCTTGGCAATCAGCCCCAGCATTTT.

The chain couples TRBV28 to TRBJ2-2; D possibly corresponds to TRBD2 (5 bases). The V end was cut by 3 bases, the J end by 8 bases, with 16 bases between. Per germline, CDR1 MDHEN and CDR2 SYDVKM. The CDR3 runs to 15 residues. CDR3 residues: CASSFGPDYTGELFF. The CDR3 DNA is TGTGCCAGCAGTTTTGGCCCAGACTATACGGGGGAGCTGTTTTTT.

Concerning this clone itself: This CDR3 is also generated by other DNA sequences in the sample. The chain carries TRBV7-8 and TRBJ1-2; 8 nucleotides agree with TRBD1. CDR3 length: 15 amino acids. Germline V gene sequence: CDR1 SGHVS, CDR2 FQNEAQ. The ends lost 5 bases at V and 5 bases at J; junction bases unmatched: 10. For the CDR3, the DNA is TGTGCCAGCAGCCTGGACCCGGACAGGGCATATGGCTACACCTTC. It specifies CASSLDPDRAYGYTF.

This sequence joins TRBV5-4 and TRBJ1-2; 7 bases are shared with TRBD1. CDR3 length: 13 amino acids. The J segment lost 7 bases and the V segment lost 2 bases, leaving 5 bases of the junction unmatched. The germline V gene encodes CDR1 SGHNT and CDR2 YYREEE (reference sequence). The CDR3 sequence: CASSFGQEVGYTF. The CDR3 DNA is TGTGCCAGCAGCTTTGGACAGGAAGTTGGCTACACCTTC. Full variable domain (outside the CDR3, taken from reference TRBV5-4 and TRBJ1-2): ETGVTQSPTHLIKTRGQQVTLRCSSQSGHNTVSWYQQALGQGPQFIFQYYREEENGRGNFPPRFSGLQFPNYSSELNVNALELDDSALYLCASSFGQEVGYTFGSGTRLTVV.

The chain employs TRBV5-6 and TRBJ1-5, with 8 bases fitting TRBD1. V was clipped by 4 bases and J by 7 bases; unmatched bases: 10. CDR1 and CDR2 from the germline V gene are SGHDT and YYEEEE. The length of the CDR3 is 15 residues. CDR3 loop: CASSISDREGQPQHF. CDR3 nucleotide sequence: TGTGCCAGCAGCATCTCGGACAGGGAGGGCCAGCCCCAGCATTTT.

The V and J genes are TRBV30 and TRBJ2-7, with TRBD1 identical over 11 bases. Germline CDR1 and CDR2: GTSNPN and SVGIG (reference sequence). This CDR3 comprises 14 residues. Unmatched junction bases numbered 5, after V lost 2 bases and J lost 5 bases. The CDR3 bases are TGTGCCTGGAGTTCGTGGACAGGGGGCAACGAGCAGTACTTC. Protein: CAWSSWTGGNEQYF.

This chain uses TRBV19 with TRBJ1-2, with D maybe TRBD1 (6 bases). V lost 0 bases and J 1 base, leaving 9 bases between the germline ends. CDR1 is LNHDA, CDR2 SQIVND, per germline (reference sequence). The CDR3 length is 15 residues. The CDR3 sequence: CASSIERTDNYGYTF. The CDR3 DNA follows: TGTGCCAGTAGTATAGAGAGGACAGATAACTATGGCTACACCTTC.

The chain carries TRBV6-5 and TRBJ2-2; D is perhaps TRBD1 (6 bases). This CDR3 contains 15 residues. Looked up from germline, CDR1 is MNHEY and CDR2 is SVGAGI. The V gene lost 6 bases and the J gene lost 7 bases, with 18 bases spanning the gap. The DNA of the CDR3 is TGTGCCAGCAGCTATGGACAGCTCAAGTACGGGGAGCTGTTTTTT. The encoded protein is CASSYGQLKYGELFF.

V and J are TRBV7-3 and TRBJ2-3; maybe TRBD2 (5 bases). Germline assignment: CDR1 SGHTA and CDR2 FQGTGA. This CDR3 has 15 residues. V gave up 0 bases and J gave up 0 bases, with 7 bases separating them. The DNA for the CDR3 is TGTGCCAGCAGCTTAACGAGCGGAAGCACAGATACGCAGTATTTT. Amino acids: CASSLTSGSTDTQYF.